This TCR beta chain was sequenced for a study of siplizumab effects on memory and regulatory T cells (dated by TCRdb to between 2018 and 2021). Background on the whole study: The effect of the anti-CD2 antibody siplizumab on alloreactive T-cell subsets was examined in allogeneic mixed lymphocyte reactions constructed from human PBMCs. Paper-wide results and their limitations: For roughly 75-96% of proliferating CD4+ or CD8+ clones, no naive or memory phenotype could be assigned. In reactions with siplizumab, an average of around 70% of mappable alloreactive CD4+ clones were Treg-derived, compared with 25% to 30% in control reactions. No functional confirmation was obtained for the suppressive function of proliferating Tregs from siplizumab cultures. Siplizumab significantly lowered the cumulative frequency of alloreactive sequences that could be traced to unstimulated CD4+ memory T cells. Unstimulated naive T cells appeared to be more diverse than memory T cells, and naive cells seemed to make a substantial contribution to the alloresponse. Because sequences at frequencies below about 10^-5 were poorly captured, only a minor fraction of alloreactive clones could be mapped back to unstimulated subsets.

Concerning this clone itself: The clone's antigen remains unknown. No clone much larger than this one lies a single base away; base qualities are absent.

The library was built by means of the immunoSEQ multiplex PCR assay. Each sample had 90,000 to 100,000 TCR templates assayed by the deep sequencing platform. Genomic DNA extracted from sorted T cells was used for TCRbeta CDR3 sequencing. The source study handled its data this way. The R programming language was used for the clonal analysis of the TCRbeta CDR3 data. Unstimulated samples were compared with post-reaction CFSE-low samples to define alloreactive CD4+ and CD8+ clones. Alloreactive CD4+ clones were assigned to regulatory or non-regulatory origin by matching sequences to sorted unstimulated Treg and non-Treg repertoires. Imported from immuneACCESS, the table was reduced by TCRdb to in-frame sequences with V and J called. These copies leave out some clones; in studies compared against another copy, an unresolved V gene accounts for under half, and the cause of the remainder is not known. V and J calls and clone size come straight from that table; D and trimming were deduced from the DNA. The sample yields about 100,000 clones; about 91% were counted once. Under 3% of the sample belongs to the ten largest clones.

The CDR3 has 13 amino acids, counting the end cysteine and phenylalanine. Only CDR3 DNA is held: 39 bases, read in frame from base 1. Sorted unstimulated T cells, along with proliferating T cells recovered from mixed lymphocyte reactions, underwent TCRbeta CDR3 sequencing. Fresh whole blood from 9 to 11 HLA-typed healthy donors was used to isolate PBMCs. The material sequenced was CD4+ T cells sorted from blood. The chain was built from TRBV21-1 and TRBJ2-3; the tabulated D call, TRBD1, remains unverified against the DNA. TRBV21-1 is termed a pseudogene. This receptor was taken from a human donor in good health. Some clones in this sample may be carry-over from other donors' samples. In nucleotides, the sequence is TGTGCCAGCAGTAGGGACATAGCCGATACGCAGTATTTT. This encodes CASSRDIADTQYF.